The clone carrying this TCR beta chain was picked up many times. This entry comes from a study of T-cell reconstitution after alpha-beta-depleted transplantation in children. Unique molecular identifiers were used to barcode this TCRbeta library. TCRdb re-analysed the PCR reads in MiXCR, keeping a single row per CDR3 protein. The sample carries 600,000 to 700,000 distinct CDR3 sequences, 15% to 20% recorded once. V dropped 5 bases and J dropped 1 base, with 8 bases sitting between them. CDR3 length: 13 amino acids. The receptor comes from a human donor who donated a stem cell graft to a child with acute myeloid leukemia. The J gene is TRBJ1-1, the V gene TRBV12-3 or TRBV12-4; tentatively, D is TRBD1 (5 bases). Sequenced material: PBMCs from the stem cell graft donor, taken from the stem cell graft. The CDR3 loop is CASSIRENTEAFF. The CDR3 DNA is TGTGCCAGCAGTATCAGGGAGAACACTGAAGCTTTCTTT.